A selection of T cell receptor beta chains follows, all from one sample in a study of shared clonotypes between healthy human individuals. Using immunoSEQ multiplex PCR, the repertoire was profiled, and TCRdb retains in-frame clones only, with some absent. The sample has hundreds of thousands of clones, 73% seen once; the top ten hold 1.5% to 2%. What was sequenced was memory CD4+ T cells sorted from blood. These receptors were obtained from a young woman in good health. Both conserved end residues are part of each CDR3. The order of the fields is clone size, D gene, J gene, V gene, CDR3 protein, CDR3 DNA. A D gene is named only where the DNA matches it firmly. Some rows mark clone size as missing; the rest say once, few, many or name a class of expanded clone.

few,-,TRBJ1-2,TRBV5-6,CASSSPGPKNYGYTF,TGTGCCAGCAGTTCGCCGGGACCGAAGAACTATGGCTACACCTTC
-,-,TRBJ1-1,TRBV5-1,CASRKDLEYTEAFF,TGCGCCAGCAGGAAGGACCTAGAATACACTGAAGCTTTCTTT
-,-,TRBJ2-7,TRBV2,CASSERTIPGDEQYF,TGTGCCAGCAGTGAGAGGACCATCCCCGGGGACGAGCAGTACTTC
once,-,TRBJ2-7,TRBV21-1,CASSSTSGYEQYF,TGTGCCAGCAGCTCGACTAGCGGGTACGAGCAGTACTTC
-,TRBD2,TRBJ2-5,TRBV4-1,CASSQEPRGLAGGPGETQYF,TGCGCCAGCAGCCAAGAACCCAGGGGGCTAGCGGGAGGGCCCGGGGAGACCCAGTACTTC
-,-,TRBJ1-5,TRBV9,CASTVASGSTRTRLNQPQHF,TGTGCCAGCACCGTGGCCTCCGGGTCGACCCGAACCAGACTCAATCAGCCCCAGCATTTT
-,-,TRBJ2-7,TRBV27,CASSLTGQANSYEQYF,TGTGCCAGCAGTTTAACAGGGCAGGCGAACTCCTACGAGCAGTACTTC
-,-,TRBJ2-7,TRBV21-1,CASSKDPVRSYEQYF,TGTGCCAGCAGCAAAGATCCCGTGCGAAGCTACGAGCAGTACTTC
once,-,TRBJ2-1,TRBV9,CASSVNRVGSLGEQFF,TGTGCCAGCAGCGTAAACAGGGTAGGGTCGCTGGGTGAGCAGTTCTTC
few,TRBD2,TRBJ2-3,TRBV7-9,CASGSGGTDTQYF,TGTGCATCGGGGAGCGGGGGCACAGATACGCAGTATTTT
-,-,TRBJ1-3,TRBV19,CASSIDEYGNTIYF,TGTGCCAGTAGTATAGATGAGTACGGAAACACCATATATTTT
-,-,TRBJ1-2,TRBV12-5,CASGSTGNYGYTF,TGTGCTAGTGGCTCGACTGGTAACTATGGCTACACCTTC
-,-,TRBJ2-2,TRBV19,CATRVRDVGTGELFF,TGTGCCACCAGGGTGAGGGATGTTGGCACCGGGGAGCTGTTTTTT
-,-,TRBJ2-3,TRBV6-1,CASKIGRVKDTQYF,TGTGCCAGCAAAATAGGGCGGGTGAAAGATACGCAGTATTTT
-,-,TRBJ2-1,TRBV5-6,CASSELGNYNEQFF,TGTGCCAGCAGCGAGCTCGGGAACTACAATGAGCAGTTCTTC
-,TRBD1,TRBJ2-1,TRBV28,CASSFARPGQGLFF,TGTGCCAGCAGTTTCGCCCGACCGGGACAGGGTCTGTTCTTC
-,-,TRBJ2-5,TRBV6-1,CASSARQGRWETQYF,TGTGCCAGCAGTGCACGGCAGGGGCGGTGGGAGACCCAGTACTTC
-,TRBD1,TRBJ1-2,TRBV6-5,CASSRDRQYGYTF,TGTGCCAGCAGCAGGGACAGGCAATATGGCTACACCTTC
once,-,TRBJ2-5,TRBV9,CASSVEGGKTQYF,TGTGCCAGCAGCGTAGAAGGCGGGAAGACCCAGTACTTC
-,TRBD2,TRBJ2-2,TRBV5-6,CASSSSGLAGVTGELFF,TGTGCCAGCAGCTCCTCAGGACTAGCGGGGGTCACCGGGGAGCTGTTTTTT
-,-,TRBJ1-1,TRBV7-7,CASSPWQGANTEAFF,TGTGCCAGCAGCCCCTGGCAGGGCGCGAACACTGAAGCTTTCTTT
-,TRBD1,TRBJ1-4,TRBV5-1,CASRGQGAANEKLFF,TGCGCCAGCAGGGGACAGGGGGCCGCTAATGAAAAACTGTTTTTT
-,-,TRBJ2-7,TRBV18,CASSQGAGERYEQYF,TGTGCCAGCTCCCAGGGGGCGGGAGAAAGGTACGAGCAGTACTTC
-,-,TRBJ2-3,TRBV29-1,CSVAPGTDTQYF,TGCAGCGTTGCCCCAGGCACAGATACGCAGTATTTT
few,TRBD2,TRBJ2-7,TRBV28,CASSTGGRAPYEQYF,TGTGCCAGCAGCACGGGCGGGAGGGCCCCCTACGAGCAGTACTTC
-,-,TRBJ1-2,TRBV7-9,CASSLVTDRYGYTF,TGTGCCAGCAGCTTAGTGACGGATCGGTATGGCTACACCTTC
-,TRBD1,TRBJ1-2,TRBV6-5,CASSRTGGLNYGYTF,TGTGCCAGCAGTAGAACAGGGGGCCTTAACTATGGCTACACCTTC
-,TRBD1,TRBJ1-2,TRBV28,CASRLLAGTGEGYTF,TGTGCCAGCAGACTCCTCGCCGGGACAGGGGAAGGCTACACCTTC
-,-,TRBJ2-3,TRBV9,CASSVGSGSTTDTQYF,TGTGCCAGCAGCGTAGGCTCAGGGTCTACTACAGATACGCAGTATTTT
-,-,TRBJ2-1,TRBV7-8,CASRPGSYNEQFF,TGTGCCAGCCGACCGGGCTCCTACAATGAGCAGTTCTTC
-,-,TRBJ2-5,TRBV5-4,CASSLWHTQETQYF,TGTGCCAGCAGCTTATGGCATACCCAAGAGACCCAGTACTTC
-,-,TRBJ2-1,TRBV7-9,CASSLDSGEQFF,TGTGCCAGCAGCTTAGATTCAGGTGAGCAGTTCTTC
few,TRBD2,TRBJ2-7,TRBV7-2,CASTQNSGTGYEQYF,TGTGCCAGCACCCAAAATAGCGGGACGGGGTACGAGCAGTACTTC
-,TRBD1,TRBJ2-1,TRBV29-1,CSVGGQGGYNEQFF,TGCAGCGTTGGGGGACAGGGAGGGTACAATGAGCAGTTCTTC
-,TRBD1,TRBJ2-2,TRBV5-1,CASSLGWTGKNTGELFF,TGCGCCAGCAGCTTGGGTTGGACAGGGAAGAACACCGGGGAGCTGTTTTTT